Given below is one T cell receptor beta chain in context. This clone's antigen is unknown. No much larger clone exists at a distance of one base, and base qualities are not known. The library was built by means of the immunoSEQ multiplex PCR assay. A mixture of 60 forward primers for TCR Vbeta segments and 13 reverse primers for TCR Jbeta segments was used in the multiplex PCR. A multiplex PCR assay on genomic DNA amplified the CDR3 region of rearranged TCR beta genes. The Illumina HiSeq System was used to sequence the amplified TCR beta libraries as 87-base-pair reads. Per the source publication's procedure: A later analysis counted approximately 76 million unique TCR beta chains across the approximately 700 repertoires, and around 12 million of these chains were shared by at least two donors. To remove PCR and sequencing errors, raw reads were error-corrected and collapsed into unique sequences using a nearest-neighbor algorithm that merged closely related sequences. To assign V, D and J gene segments, CDR3 sequences were aligned to IMGT reference sequences. For a sequence to be retained, a match of at least six nucleotides was required to both a V gene segment and a J gene segment. Rearrangements were classified as productive when the CDR3 lacked stop codons and remained in frame with V and J, and all other rearrangements were classified as non-productive. CDR3 was defined according to IMGT convention as the region running from the second conserved V-encoded cysteine to the conserved J-encoded phenylalanine. In an earlier analysis of around 600 of the donors, sequences lacking an unambiguous match to a single V gene segment were excluded. An earlier analysis of several hundred of the donors called V segments functional above 56.7% productive rearrangements and segregating when the between-donor standard deviation exceeded 5%. A statistical classification framework was built for diagnosing cytomegalovirus status from the catalog of TCR beta chain sequences. A later analysis assigned V and J genes by comparing TCR nucleotide sequences with IMGT/GENE-DB human TR gene sequences. The TCRdist pipeline was used in a later analysis to assign CDR3 sequences and most-parsimonious VDJ recombination scenarios. A later analysis defined each TCR beta chain by its CDR3 amino acid sequence plus V-gene family, and excluded reads lacking a unique V-gene family. A later analysis removed several hundred highly shared, low-generation-probability nucleotide sequences to deal with suspected cross-contamination and a sequencing artifact. A later analysis calculated a clonal expansion index for each public chain from normalized within-repertoire ranks of inferred template counts. A later analysis computed generation probabilities with a VDJ recombination model fitted to out-of-frame rearrangements, and checked the results against IGoR. Hypergeometric tests were used in a later analysis to score TCR-TCR, TCR-HLA and TCR-CMV co-occurrence, with a repertoire-size bias correction applied to the TCR pairs. A later analysis estimated false discovery rates by permuting HLA or CMV assignments 20 times. In a later analysis, co-occurring TCRs were grouped with DBSCAN, and TCRdist sequence similarity was added when clustering was performed within HLA-allele-positive subsets. For co-occurrence clustering, repertoires with fewer than 30,000 or more than 120,000 public chains were excluded, along with a handful of repertoires with anomalous nucleotide sharing. Drawn from immuneACCESS, this table holds only the in-frame rearrangements with V and J called that TCRdb kept. Clones are partly lost; checked studies trace under half to an unresolved V gene and leave the rest unexplained. V and J calls plus clone size are reproduced from that table; the DNA served to infer D and trimming. The sample profile shows 90,000 to 130,000 clones; 60% to 85% of them were found once. Around 3% of the sample belongs to the ten largest clones.

The cohort comprised 666 healthy bone marrow donors. At the time of sampling, every cohort member was nominally healthy, though immune exposures that went unrecorded were likely present. The donor tested CMV seropositive and was one of the 289 seropositive cohort members. Each donor provided a peripheral blood sample, and peripheral blood mononuclear cells were used for TCR beta sequencing. The Qiagen DNeasy Blood Extraction Kit was used to extract genomic DNA from the blood cell samples. From its cysteine to its phenylalanine, the CDR3 spans 14 amino acids. Only CDR3 DNA is held: 42 bases, read in frame from base 1. CDR1 and CDR2 are read off the germline V gene as MNHEY and SVGAGI. V is shortened by 2 bases, J by 4 bases, and the region joining them spans 9 bases. This specimen belongs to a study of cytomegalovirus exposure and HLA in healthy donors listed by TCRdb under 2017. For the wider study: According to an earlier analysis of around 600 of the donors, some 180 million T cells yielded roughly 110 million unique TCR beta sequences and roughly 280 Gb of sequence data. An early release that covered 500 to 800 HLA-typed donors contained 300 to 350 gigabases of sequencing data and tens of millions of unique TCR sequences. Of the approximately 400 genotyped donors, roughly 80% were placed in the genetic ancestry cluster associated with self-reported Caucasian donors. The study was designed to test whether signatures of past pathogen exposure could be identified by cataloging public T cell receptors. Using immunosequencing, the study profiled T cell repertoires from fewer than 850 subjects and related those repertoires to cytomegalovirus serostatus. In addition to the first cohort of several hundred subjects, a separate validation cohort of approximately 130 different subjects was used. High-throughput TCR immunosequencing, statistical association of individual TCRs with disease status, and machine learning were combined to predict cytomegalovirus infection status. A later analysis re-examined previously published TCR beta repertoires from more than 650 donors and added high-resolution HLA genotyping to investigate patterns of TCR occurrence. The later analysis used no new phenotypic data to find candidate immune exposures, relying instead on TCR beta sequences and their occurrence across donors. An earlier analysis of approximately 640 of the donors applied high-throughput TCR beta sequencing to assess whether each TCR beta V gene segment acted as functional or pseudogenic. Donor age, sex, ethnicity and CMV serostatus were collected together with the repertoire data. Genome-wide SNP genotypes for about three fifths of the roughly 670 donors were used in a later genetic analysis, which treated that subset as a discovery cohort. Every repertoire in the discovery cohort had been generated on one and the same sequencing platform. HLA typing covered class I and class II loci at four-digit resolution. Typing coverage varied by locus: roughly 629-630 donors for A, B, C, DRB1 and DQB1; roughly 500 for DQA1; over 600 for DPA1; roughly 450 for DPB1. Roughly five DR-DQ haplotypes were handled as single units for association and clustering, since linkage in the cohort was strong. Across 300 to 500 genotyped donors of the cohort, an average of approximately 240,000 unique TCR beta nucleotide sequences per donor were sequenced, and 15% to 20% of those sequences were non-productive. General study outcomes and caveats: HLA typing was unavailable for some donors at each locus, so association tests used only the typed subset. A few of the identified cytomegalovirus-associated TCR beta chains were confirmed in vitro to be specific for cytomegalovirus antigens. According to the authors, the approach could potentially be generalized to other disease states and immunological phenotypes. In a later analysis, the rate of TCR association differed among HLA loci, with DRB1 alleles having the most associated TCRs and HLA-C alleles having the fewest. This cohort had only TCR beta chains sequenced, and the lack of alpha or paired-chain data limited which features could be detected. The only immune exposure information available for the cohort was CMV serostatus. At a false discovery rate of 0.05, a later analysis linked about 16,000 TCR beta sequences to specific HLA alleles. A further reported finding was that TCR beta sequences accurately predicted the HLA-A and HLA-B alleles for most subjects in the first cohort. Assigning TCR associations to individual alleles was difficult when HLA alleles, especially DR and DQ, strongly co-occurred. A later genetic analysis associated a missense DCLRE1C variant with V-gene and J-gene trimming of TCR beta chains, and an independent cohort replicated the association. Most CMV-associated TCR beta chains appeared to be HLA-restricted in a later analysis, and the HLA associations seemed to be driven largely by CMV exposure. In a later analysis, HLA-associated TCR beta chains were found to be more clonally expanded and to have lower generation probabilities than equally common non-associated chains. Roughly uniform sequencing depth across donors was assumed in presence/absence analyses, although this assumption may not hold. Most TCR sequences were observed very rarely across donors, whereas some public TCRs were present in many individuals. Linkage disequilibrium might explain the correlated functional status among segregating V segments, but an unknown experimental factor could not be ruled out. A total of fewer than 200 TCR beta chains were listed by the study as associated with cytomegalovirus. A cluster of highly shared sequence variants was judged likely to represent a technical artifact of the sequencing pipeline. In a later genetic analysis, fewer N-insertions in productive TCRs were reported among donors in an Asian-associated ancestry cluster than the approximately 670-donor mean. In an earlier analysis of 587 of the donors, most TCR beta V segments were observed in productive rearrangements about 87% or about 30% of the time, broadly matching IMGT annotations. According to a later analysis, parvovirus B19, influenza, CMV and Epstein-Barr virus appeared linked to several top co-occurrence clusters. Over 15 rarely observed V segments, including chromosome 9 orphons, were excluded from the earlier analysis of a few hundred of the donors because counts were too low. Some IMGT-functional V segments, including TRBV6-2 and TRBV6-3, could not be told apart with the 87-base-pair reads, so those segments were excluded. Cytomegalovirus status was reported to be diagnosed by the classifier with high specificity and sensitivity in both the original and validation cohorts.

The V gene is TRBV6-5 and the J gene is TRBJ2-1; the D region possibly corresponds to TRBD2 (6 bases align). The sequenced sample consisted of PBMCs. This TCR was sampled from a woman aged 60-75 years in good health and CMV-seropositive. The CDR3 here reads CASSYVGGYNEQFF. At the DNA level, the sequence is TGTGCCAGCAGTTACGTCGGGGGATACAATGAGCAGTTCTTC.